The 20 T cell receptor beta chains below come from one sample, sequenced in a study of CD8+CD57+ T cells in acquired aplastic anemia. TCR beta VDJ combinations and CDR3 sequences were profiled from genomic DNA. TCRdb itself ran the reads through MiXCR, one entry per CDR3 protein. The data show about 200,000 distinct CDR3 sequences, with about 60% seen just once and roughly 50% held by the top ten. Sequenced patients had shown CD8+CD57+ cell expansion by flow cytometry. What was sequenced was sorted CD4+, CD8+, or CD8+CD57+ T cells (not recorded which) from PBMCs. These receptors came from a human donor with aplastic anemia.

This chain connects TRBV7-9 to TRBJ1-2; TRBD1 agrees at 10 bases. Germline CDR1 and CDR2: SEHNR and FQNEAQ (reference sequence). The CDR3 extends over 15 amino acids. After removal of 9 bases from V and 0 bases from J, the junction contained 7 bases not matched to a gene. The CDR3 loop is CASSMDRGSNYGYTF. The CDR3 bases are TGTGCCAGTAGTATGGACAGGGGGTCTAACTATGGCTACACCTTC.

The chain couples TRBV25-1 to TRBJ2-7; D is uncertain. Germline V gives CDR1 MGHDK, CDR2 SYGVNS. The CDR3 length is 17 residues. Trimming left V 0 bases short and J 1 base short, with 16 bases between. The CDR3 nucleotides read TGTGCCAGCAGTGAATATCTGGGCGGATCACGTTCCTACGAGCAGTACTTC. It is translated as CASSEYLGGSRSYEQYF.

The rearrangement uses TRBV7-8 and TRBJ1-5, with D unclear. There are 14 residues in the CDR3. Trimming pared 1 base from V and 6 bases from J, leaving 10 bases between. CDR1 is SGHVS and CDR2 is FQNEAQ in the germline V gene. The DNA of the CDR3 is TGTGCCAGCAGCTTAGACTCGAGTGGTCAGCCCCAGCATTTT. Protein sequence: CASSLDSSGQPQHF.

The chain has TRBV5-1 and TRBJ2-1; TRBD2 is a possible D gene (6 bases). Trimming pared 5 bases from V and 16 bases from J, leaving 25 bases between. The CDR3 length is 14 residues. Germline V gene lookup returns CDR1 SGHRS and CDR2 YFSETQ. CDR3 in amino acids: CASRPSITAGLHFF. The CDR3 region has the DNA TGCGCCAGCAGACCCTCGATTACCGCGGGACTCCACTTCTTC.

The chain has TRBV20-1 and TRBJ1-5; D not resolved. This CDR3 comprises 11 residues. V was trimmed by 5 bases and J by 11 bases, leaving 13 bases between them. CDR1 and CDR2 from the germline V gene are DFQATT and SNEGSKA (reference sequence). The CDR3 bases are TGCAGTGCTGGCCCACTAGAGGCCCAGCATTTT. Encoded protein: CSAGPLEAQHF.

This clonotype was counted a few times. The rearrangement links TRBV7-3 to TRBJ2-2; D call uncertain. This CDR3 is built from 13 residues. The V gene's germline CDR1 is SGHTA and CDR2 FQGTGA. V lost 2 bases, J lost 7 bases, and 8 bases lay in between. The CDR3 DNA reads TGTGCCAGCAGCTTATATGGGAACGGGGAGCTGTTTTTT. The encoded protein is CASSLYGNGELFF. The full variable domain, rest sourced from reference TRBV7-3 and TRBJ2-2, is GAGVSQTPSNKVTEKGKYVELRCDPISGHTALYWYRQSLGQGPEFLIYFQGTGAADDSGLPNDRFFAVRPEGSVSTLKIQRTERGDSAVYLCASSLYGNGELFFGEGSRLTVL.

There are a few counts of this clonotype. DNA of the CDR3: TGCAGTGCTCCTCTCCCCGGGACAGGGAGCTACGAGCAGTACTTC. Its translation is CSAPLPGTGSYEQYF. The genes are TRBV20-1 and TRBJ2-7, with 9 bases lining up with TRBD1. Trimming at V came to 5 bases and at J to 3 bases, leaving 11 bases not matched to a gene. The CDR3 is 15 amino acids. Germline CDR1 DFQATT, CDR2 SNEGSKA (reference sequence).

A single count supports this clonotype. V and J are TRBV7-2 and TRBJ2-2; 8 bases agree with TRBD1. Germline CDR1 is SGHTA and CDR2 is FQGNSA. This CDR3 is built from 18 residues. V lost 2 bases and J lost 3; bases outside the gene matches: 11. This chain's CDR3 is CASSLLVLPTGDTGELFF. CDR3 coding DNA: TGTGCCAGCAGCTTATTGGTCCTACCGACAGGGGACACCGGGGAGCTGTTTTTT.

The gene calls are TRBV15 and TRBJ2-3; D ambiguous. The V and J ends lost 6 bases and 3 bases respectively, with 7 bases between them. The CDR3 runs to 12 residues. Germline CDR1 LNHNV, CDR2 YYDKDF (reference sequence). The chain's CDR3 is CATRHGTDTQYF. CDR3 sequence (DNA): TGTGCCACCAGACACGGGACAGATACGCAGTATTTT. Filled out from reference TRBV15 and TRBJ2-3, the complete variable domain reads DAMVIQNPRYQVTQFGKPVTLSCSQTLNHNVMYWYQQKSSQAPKLLFHYYDKDFNNEADTPDNFQSRRPNTSFCFLDIRSPGLGDTAMYLCATRHGTDTQYFGPGTRLTVL.

This sequence joins TRBV6-6 and TRBJ2-5, with a tentative D call TRBD2 (5 bases). Germline lookup yields CDR1 MNHNY and CDR2 SVGAGI (reference sequence). V dropped 6 bases and J dropped 0 bases, with 8 bases sitting between them. The CDR3 is 13 amino acids. The chain's CDR3 is CASRSGYQETQYF. The CDR3 region has the DNA TGTGCCAGCAGATCGGGGTACCAAGAGACCCAGTACTTC.

This clonotype was picked up many times. This rearrangement joins TRBV7-3 to TRBJ2-1, with D tentatively TRBD1 (7 bases). The CDR3 spans 16 residues. The germline V and J ends were trimmed by 1 base and 3 bases, with 13 bases remaining between them. Germline CDR1 SGHTA, CDR2 FQGTGA. As DNA, the CDR3 is TGTGCCAGCAGCTTAATATCAGGGGGGAACTACAATGAGCAGTTCTTC. The encoded protein is CASSLISGGNYNEQFF.

The sample holds a few counts of this clonotype. This rearrangement joins TRBV28 to TRBJ2-3, with 7 bases matching TRBD2. The J segment lost 4 bases and the V segment lost 2 bases, leaving 6 bases of the junction unmatched. The CDR3 has 15 amino acids. CDR1 and CDR2 (germline): MDHEN, SYDVKM. CDR3: CASSLPAGSADTQYF. The DNA for the CDR3 is TGTGCCAGCAGTTTACCAGCGGGGTCCGCAGATACGCAGTATTTT.

This clonotype was picked up a small number of times. The CDR3 bases are TGTGCCAGCAGCTTTGGGACTTCTCTTTCACCCCTCCACTTT. Translated, it gives CASSFGTSLSPLHF. The V call is TRBV5-5, the J call TRBJ1-6, with D perhaps TRBD1 (5 bases). Trimming stripped 2 bases from V and 9 bases from J, with 12 bases between. The CDR3 covers 14 residues. CDR1 and CDR2 (germline): SGHKS, YYEKEE (reference sequence).

The chain uses TRBV20-1 and TRBJ1-1; 9 bases agree with TRBD1. Germline trimming cut 1 base from V and 6 bases from J; bases unmatched to any gene: 9. The CDR3 covers 15 residues. Germline V gene data show CDR1 as DFQATT and CDR2 as SNEGSKA (reference sequence). The CDR3 DNA reads TGCAGTGCTAGAGCCCAGGGACAGGGAACTTCTGAAGCTTTCTTT. This sequence encodes CSARAQGQGTSEAFF.

This clonotype was picked up a small number of times. V and J are TRBV24-1 and TRBJ1-2; maybe TRBD1 (5 bases). Trimming removed 3 bases from V and 7 bases from J, with 17 bases in between. The germline CDR1 and CDR2 sequences are KGHDR and SFDVKD. The CDR3 sequence is 15 residues long. The CDR3 spells CATSDPHTGEAGYTF. For the CDR3, the DNA is TGTGCCACCAGTGATCCGCATACGGGGGAGGCTGGCTACACCTTC.

The V and J genes are TRBV2 and TRBJ2-7, with D maybe TRBD1 (6 bases). Germline-derived CDR1 and CDR2 are SNHLY and FYNNEI. The CDR3 extends over 12 amino acids. V dropped 6 bases and J dropped 5 bases, with 11 bases sitting between them. DNA of the CDR3: TGTGCCAGCAGACTACAGGGCCACGAGCAGTACTTC. This translates into CASRLQGHEQYF.

The rearrangement joins TRBV11-3 to TRBJ1-1; D may be TRBD1 (5 bases). The V end lost 1 base, the J end lost 4 bases, and 7 bases lay between the germline ends. Germline assignment: CDR1 SGHNT and CDR2 YENEEA. The CDR3 spans 13 residues. CDR3 in amino acids: CASSLAGRTEAFF. Written as DNA, the CDR3 is TGTGCCAGCAGCTTAGCAGGGCGCACTGAAGCTTTCTTT.

The chain carries TRBV24-1 and TRBJ2-5; 8 nucleotides align to TRBD1. Germline lookup yields CDR1 KGHDR and CDR2 SFDVKD. The CDR3 is made up of 15 amino acids. The trim removed 6 bases at V and 5 bases at J, leaving 10 bases unmatched. The CDR3 protein is CATSRAGQGVETQYF. The CDR3 DNA follows: TGTGCCACCAGTCGGGCTGGACAGGGTGTGGAGACCCAGTACTTC.

The chain joins TRBV4-1 to TRBJ2-3; D tentatively fits TRBD1 or TRBD2 (5 bases each). Germline lookup yields CDR1 MGHRA and CDR2 YSYEKL. The CDR3 has 14 residues. V lost 1 base and J 8 bases, leaving 13 bases between the germline ends. The CDR3 DNA reads as TGCGCCAGCAGCCAAGTATGGACCGGGACTACGCAGTATTTT. It codes for CASSQVWTGTTQYF.

The V gene is TRBV9, the J gene TRBJ2-3; 8 bases agree with TRBD2. This CDR3 spans 15 amino acids. V trimming: 4 bases; J trimming: 2 bases; junction bases outside the gene matches: 6. The germline V gene encodes CDR1 SGDLS and CDR2 YYNGEE. The CDR3 spells CASSTGLATTDTQYF. The CDR3 DNA reads TGTGCCAGCAGCACCGGACTAGCTACCACAGATACGCAGTATTTT.